This TCR beta chain was sequenced during a study of blood T cell repertoires in COVID-19. The wider study: The origin of the acute and convalescent COVID-19 samples was the United States, Italy and Spain. The cDNA or gDNA used as material had been derived from T cells, B-cell-depleted T cells, or PBMCs.

Using immunoSEQ multiplex PCR, the repertoire was profiled, and TCRdb retains in-frame clones only, with some absent. This sample carries some 390,000 clones, around 87% of them seen once, and the ten largest clones take about 2.5%. CDR1 MNHEY and CDR2 SMNVEV come from the germline V gene (reference sequence). The ends lost 6 bases at V and 2 bases at J; junction bases unmatched: 16. The CDR3 runs 18 residues. Sequenced material: peripheral blood. The receptor's source is an older woman with COVID-19, enrolled during active disease. The chain has TRBV27 and TRBJ1-2; 9 bases are shared with TRBD1. CDR3 in amino acids: CASSYTAPDRGMNYGYTF. The CDR3 DNA is TGTGCCAGCAGCTATACGGCGCCCGACAGGGGGATGAACTATGGCTACACCTTC.